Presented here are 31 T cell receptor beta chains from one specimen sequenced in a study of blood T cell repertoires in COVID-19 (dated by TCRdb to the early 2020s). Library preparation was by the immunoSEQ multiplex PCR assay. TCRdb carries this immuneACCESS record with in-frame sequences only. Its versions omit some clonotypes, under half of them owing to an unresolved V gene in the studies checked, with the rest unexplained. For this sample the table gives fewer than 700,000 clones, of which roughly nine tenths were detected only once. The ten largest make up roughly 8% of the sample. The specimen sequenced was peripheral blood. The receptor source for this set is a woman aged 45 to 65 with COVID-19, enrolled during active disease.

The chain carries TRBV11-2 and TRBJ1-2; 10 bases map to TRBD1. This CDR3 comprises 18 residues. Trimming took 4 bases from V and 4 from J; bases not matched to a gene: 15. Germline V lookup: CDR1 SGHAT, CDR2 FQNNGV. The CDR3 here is CASSSWTGGEVSGYGYTF. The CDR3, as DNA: TGTGCCAGCAGCTCGTGGACAGGGGGTGAGGTATCGGGCTATGGCTACACCTTC.

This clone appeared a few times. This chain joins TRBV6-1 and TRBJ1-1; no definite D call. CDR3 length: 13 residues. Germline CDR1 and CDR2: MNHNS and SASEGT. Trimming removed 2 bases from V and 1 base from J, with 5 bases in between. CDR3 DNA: TGTGCCAGCAGTGAATGGCCGAACACTGAAGCTTTCTTT. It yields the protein CASSEWPNTEAFF.

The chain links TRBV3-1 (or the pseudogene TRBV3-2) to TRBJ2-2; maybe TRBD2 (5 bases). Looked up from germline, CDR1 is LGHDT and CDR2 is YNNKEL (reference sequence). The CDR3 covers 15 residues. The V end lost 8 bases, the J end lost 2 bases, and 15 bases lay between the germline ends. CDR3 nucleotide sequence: TGTGCCAGCCGAACAGAACCGGGAAACACCGGGGAGCTGTTTTTT. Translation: CASRTEPGNTGELFF.

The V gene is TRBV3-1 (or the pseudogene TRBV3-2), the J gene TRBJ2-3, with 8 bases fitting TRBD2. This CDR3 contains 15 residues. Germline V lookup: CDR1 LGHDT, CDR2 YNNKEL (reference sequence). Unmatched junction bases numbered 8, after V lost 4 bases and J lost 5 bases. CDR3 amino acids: CASSLTGGQVDTQYF. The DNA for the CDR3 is TGTGCCAGCAGCCTGACGGGGGGGCAGGTAGATACGCAGTATTTT.

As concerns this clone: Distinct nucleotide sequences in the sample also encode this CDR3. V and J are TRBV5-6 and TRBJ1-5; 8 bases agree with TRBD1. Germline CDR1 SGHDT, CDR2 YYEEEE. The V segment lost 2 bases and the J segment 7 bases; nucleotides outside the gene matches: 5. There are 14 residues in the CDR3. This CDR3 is CASSFGQGRQPQHF. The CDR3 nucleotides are TGTGCCAGCAGCTTTGGACAGGGTCGACAGCCCCAGCATTTT.

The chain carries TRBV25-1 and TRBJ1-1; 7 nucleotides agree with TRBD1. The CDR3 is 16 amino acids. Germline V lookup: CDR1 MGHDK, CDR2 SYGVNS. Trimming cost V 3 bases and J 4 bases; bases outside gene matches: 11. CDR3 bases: TGTGCCAGCAGTGATCGGAGGGGGCGAGTCATCACTGAAGCTTTCTTT. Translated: CASSDRRGRVITEAFF. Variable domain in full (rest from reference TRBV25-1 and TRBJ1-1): EADIYQTPRYLVIGTGKKITLECSQTMGHDKMYWYQQDPGMELHLIHYSYGVNSTEKGDLSSESTVSRIRTEHFPLTLESARPSHTSQYLCASSDRRGRVITEAFFGQGTRLTVV.

CDR3 nucleotides: TGTGCCAGCAGCCTCTCCGGGACTAGCGGGACCATTCAGTACTTC. Protein: CASSLSGTSGTIQYF. V is TRBV7-2 and J is TRBJ2-4; 13 bases agree with TRBD2. The V gene's germline CDR1 is SGHTA and CDR2 FQGNSA. After removal of 5 bases from V and 9 bases from J, the junction contained 7 bases not matched to a gene. This CDR3 has 15 amino acids.

The CDR3 bases are TGCGCCAGCAGCTTGAGGGACAGGGAAGGCACTGAAGCTTTCTTT. As protein: CASSLRDREGTEAFF. The chain uses TRBV5-1 and TRBJ1-1, with 9 bases that match TRBD1. The germline V gene encodes CDR1 SGHRS and CDR2 YFSETQ. V trimming: 1 base; J trimming: 4 bases; junction bases outside the gene matches: 5. There are 15 residues in the CDR3.

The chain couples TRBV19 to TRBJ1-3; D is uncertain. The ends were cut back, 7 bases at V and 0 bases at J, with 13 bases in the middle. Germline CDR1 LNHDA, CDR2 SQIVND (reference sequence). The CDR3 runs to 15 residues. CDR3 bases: TGTGCCAGTACCCCCTTGTTGGCCTCTGGAAACACCATATATTTT. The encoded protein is CASTPLLASGNTIYF.

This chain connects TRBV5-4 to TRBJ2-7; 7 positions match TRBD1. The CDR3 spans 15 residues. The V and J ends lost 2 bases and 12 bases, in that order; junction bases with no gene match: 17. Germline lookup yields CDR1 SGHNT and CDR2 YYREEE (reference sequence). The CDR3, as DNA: TGTGCCAGCAGCTTTATTACCGGACAGGAGTCTGTAAGGTACTTC. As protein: CASSFITGQESVRYF.

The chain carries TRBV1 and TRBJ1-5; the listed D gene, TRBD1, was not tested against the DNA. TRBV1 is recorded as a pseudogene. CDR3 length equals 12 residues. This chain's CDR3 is CTSRQGYQPQHF. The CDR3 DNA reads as TGCACCAGCAGACAGGGCTATCAGCCCCAGCATTTT.

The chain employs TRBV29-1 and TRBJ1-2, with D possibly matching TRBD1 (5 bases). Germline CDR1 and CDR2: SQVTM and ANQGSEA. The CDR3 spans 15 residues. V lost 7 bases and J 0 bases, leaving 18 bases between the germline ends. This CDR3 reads CSGLQVLPPNYGYTF. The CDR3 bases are TGCAGCGGCTTACAGGTTCTCCCGCCTAACTATGGCTACACCTTC.

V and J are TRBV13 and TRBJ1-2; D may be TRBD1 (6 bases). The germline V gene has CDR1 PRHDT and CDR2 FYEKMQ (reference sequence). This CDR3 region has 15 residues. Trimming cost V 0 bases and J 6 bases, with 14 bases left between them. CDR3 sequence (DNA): TGTGCCAGCAGCTTAGGCGGGACAACCGTGAATGGCTACACCTTC. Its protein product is CASSLGGTTVNGYTF. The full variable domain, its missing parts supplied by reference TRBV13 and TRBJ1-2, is AAGVIQSPRHLIKEKRETATLKCYPIPRHDTVYWYQQGPGQDPQFLISFYEKMQSDKGSIPDRFSAQQFSDYHSELNMSSLELGDSALYFCASSLGGTTVNGYTFGSGTRLTVV.

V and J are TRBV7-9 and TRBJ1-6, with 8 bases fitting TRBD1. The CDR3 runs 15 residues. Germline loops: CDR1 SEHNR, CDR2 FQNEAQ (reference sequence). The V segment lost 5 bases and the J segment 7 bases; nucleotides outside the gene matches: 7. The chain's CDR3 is CASSKTGVGNSPLHF. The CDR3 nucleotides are TGTGCCAGCAGCAAGACAGGGGTGGGGAATTCACCCCTCCACTTT.

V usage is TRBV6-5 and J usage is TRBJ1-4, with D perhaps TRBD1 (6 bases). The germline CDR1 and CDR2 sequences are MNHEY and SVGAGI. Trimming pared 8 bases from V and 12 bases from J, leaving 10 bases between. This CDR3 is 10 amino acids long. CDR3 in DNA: TGTGCCAGCGGGAGGGGGGAACTGTTTTTT. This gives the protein CASGRGELFF.

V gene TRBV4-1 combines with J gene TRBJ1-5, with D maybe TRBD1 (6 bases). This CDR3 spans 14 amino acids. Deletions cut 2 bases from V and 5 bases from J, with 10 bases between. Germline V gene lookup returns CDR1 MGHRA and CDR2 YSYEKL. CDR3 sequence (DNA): TGCGCCAGCAGCCAACTACAGGGTTATCAGCCCCAGCATTTT. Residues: CASSQLQGYQPQHF.

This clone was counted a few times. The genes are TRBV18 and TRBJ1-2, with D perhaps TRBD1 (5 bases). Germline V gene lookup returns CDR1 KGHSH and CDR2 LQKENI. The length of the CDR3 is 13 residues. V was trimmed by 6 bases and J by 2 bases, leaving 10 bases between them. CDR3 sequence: CASSEDRNYGYTF. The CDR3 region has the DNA TGTGCCAGCTCCGAAGACAGAAACTATGGCTACACCTTC.

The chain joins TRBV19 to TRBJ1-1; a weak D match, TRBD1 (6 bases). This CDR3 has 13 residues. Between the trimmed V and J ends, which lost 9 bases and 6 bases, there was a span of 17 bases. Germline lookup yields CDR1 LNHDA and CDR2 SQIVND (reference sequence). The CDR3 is CASRGPGGAEAFF. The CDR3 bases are TGTGCCAGCCGGGGGCCGGGGGGCGCTGAAGCTTTCTTT.

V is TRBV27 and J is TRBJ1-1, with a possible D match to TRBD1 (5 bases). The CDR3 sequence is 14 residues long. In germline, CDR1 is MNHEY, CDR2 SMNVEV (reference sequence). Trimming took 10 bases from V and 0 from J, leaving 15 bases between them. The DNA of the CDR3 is TGTGCCACCCGGGGGGGGTCAATGAACACTGAAGCTTTCTTT. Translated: CATRGGSMNTEAFF.

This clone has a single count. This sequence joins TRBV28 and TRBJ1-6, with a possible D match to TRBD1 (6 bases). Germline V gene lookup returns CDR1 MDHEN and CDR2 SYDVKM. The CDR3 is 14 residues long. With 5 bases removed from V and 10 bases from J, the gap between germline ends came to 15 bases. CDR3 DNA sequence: TGTGCCAGCAGTGGGCGGGGGGCAGGATCACCCCTCCACTTT. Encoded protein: CASSGRGAGSPLHF.

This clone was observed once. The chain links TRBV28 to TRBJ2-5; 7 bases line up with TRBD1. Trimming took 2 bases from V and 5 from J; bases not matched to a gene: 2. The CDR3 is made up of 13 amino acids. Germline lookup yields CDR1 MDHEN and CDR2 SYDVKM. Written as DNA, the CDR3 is TGTGCCAGCAGTTTAGACAGGGTCGAGACCCAGTACTTC. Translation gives CASSLDRVETQYF.

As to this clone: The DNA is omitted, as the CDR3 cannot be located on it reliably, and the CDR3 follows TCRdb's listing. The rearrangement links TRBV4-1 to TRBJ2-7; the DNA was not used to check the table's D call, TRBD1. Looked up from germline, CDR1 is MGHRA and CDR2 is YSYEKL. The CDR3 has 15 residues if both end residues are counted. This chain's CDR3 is CASSQFGPGTYEQYF.

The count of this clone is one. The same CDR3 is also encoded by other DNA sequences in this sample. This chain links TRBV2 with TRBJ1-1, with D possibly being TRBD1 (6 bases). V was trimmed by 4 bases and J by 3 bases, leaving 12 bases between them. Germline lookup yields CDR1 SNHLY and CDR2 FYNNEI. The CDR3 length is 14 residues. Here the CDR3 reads CASSAQGLDTEAFF. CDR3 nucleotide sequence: TGTGCCAGCAGTGCCCAGGGGTTGGACACTGAAGCTTTCTTT.

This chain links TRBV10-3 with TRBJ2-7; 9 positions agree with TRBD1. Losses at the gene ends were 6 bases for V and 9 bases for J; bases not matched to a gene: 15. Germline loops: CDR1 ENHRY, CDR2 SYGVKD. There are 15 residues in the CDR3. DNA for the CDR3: TGTGCCATCAGCCCCGGACAGGGGACTCCTACGAGGCAGTACTTC. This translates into CAISPGQGTPTRQYF.

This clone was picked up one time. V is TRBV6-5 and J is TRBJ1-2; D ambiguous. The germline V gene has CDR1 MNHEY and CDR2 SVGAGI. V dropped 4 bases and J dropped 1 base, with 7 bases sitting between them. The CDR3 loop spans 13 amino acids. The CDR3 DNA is TGTGCCAGCAGTTCAGGTGTTAACTATGGCTACACCTTC. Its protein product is CASSSGVNYGYTF.

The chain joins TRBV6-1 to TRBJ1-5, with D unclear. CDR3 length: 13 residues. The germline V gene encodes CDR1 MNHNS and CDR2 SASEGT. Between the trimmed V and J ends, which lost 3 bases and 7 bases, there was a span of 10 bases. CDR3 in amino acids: CASSDGRVQPQHF. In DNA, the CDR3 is TGTGCCAGCAGTGATGGTCGAGTCCAGCCCCAGCATTTT.

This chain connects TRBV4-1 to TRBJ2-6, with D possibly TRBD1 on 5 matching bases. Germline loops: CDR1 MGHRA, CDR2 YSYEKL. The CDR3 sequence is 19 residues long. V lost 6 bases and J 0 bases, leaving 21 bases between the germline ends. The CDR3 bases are TGCGCCAGCAGACGAAACAGTGCAGGGATTCGCTCTGGGGCCAACGTCCTGACTTTC. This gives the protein CASRRNSAGIRSGANVLTF.

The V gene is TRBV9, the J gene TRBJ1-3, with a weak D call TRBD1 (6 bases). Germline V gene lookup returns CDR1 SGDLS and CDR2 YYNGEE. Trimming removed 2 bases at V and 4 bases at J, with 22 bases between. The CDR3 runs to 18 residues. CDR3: CASSVNRTPRGGGNTIYF. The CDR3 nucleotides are TGTGCCAGCAGCGTTAATCGGACCCCCAGGGGCGGCGGAAACACCATATATTTT.

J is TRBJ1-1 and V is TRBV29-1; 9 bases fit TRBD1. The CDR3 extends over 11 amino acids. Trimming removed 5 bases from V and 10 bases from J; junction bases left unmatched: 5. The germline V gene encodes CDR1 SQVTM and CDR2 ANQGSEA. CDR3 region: CSVHRGQGAFF. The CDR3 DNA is TGCAGCGTTCACAGGGGGCAAGGAGCTTTCTTT.

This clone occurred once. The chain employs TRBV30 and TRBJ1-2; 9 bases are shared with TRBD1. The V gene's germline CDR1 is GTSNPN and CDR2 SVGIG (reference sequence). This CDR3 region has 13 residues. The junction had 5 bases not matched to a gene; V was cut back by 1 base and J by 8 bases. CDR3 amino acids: CAWSEGTGYGYTF. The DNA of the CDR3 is TGTGCCTGGAGTGAAGGGACAGGGTACGGCTACACCTTC.

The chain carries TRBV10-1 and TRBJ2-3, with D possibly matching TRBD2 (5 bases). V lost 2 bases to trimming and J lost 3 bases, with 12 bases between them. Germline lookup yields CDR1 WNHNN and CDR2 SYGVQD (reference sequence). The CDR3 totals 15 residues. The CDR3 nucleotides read TGCGCCAGCAGTGAGGAGGGAAGTGGGACAGATACGCAGTATTTT. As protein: CASSEEGSGTDTQYF.